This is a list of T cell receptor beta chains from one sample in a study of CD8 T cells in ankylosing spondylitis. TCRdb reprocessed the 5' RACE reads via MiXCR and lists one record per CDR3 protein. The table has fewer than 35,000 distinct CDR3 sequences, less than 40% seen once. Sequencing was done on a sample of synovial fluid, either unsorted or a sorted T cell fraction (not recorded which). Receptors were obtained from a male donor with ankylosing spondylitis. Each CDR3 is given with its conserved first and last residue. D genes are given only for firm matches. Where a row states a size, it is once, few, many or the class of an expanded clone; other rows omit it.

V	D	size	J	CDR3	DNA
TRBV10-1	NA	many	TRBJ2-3	CASSEYGSTDTQYF	TGCGCCAGCAGTGAGTACGGAAGCACAGATACGCAGTATTTT
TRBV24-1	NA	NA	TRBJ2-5	CAIGQRETQYF	TGTGCCATCGGACAGAGGGAGACCCAGTACTTC
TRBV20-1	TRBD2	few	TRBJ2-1	CSARGASGSNEQFF	TGCAGTGCTAGAGGGGCTAGCGGGAGCAATGAGCAGTTCTTC
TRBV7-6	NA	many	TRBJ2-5	CASSLEFGGEETQYF	TGTGCCAGCAGCTTAGAGTTCGGGGGTGAAGAGACCCAGTACTTC
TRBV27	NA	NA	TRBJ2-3	CASSFLGRGGLDTQYF	TGTGCCAGCAGTTTCCTGGGCAGGGGGGGTTTAGATACGCAGTATTTT
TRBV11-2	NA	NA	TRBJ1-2	CASSLISAATYGYTF	TGTGCCAGCAGCTTGATTAGTGCGGCAACCTATGGCTACACCTTC
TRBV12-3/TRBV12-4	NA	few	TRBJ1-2	CASSLSSIHGYTF	TGTGCCAGCAGTTTGTCCTCCATTCATGGCTACACCTTC
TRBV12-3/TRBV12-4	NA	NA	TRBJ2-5	CASSFRLDQQETQYF	TGTGCCAGCAGTTTCAGGCTAGATCAACAAGAGACCCAGTACTTC
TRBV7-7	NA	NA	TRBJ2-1	CASSLTDEGSNEQFF	TGTGCCAGCAGCTTAACCGATGAAGGTAGCAATGAGCAGTTCTTC
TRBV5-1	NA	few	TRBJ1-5	CASSLGHGDNQPQHF	TGCGCCAGCAGCTTGGGCCACGGGGACAATCAGCCCCAGCATTTT
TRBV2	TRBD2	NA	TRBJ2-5	CARRREGRAGLETQYF	TGTGCCAGAAGAAGGGAGGGTCGGGCAGGGCTGGAGACCCAGTACTTC
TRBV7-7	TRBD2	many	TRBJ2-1	CASSFQREGRVNEQFF	TGTGCCAGCAGCTTTCAGCGGGAGGGCCGAGTGAATGAGCAGTTCTTC
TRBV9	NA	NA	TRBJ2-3	CASSPSLWVADTQYF	TGTGCCAGCAGCCCCTCCCTATGGGTTGCAGATACGCAGTATTTT
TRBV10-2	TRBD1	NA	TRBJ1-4	CASSEGTGLEKLFF	TGCGCCAGCAGTGAAGGGACAGGGCTCGAAAAACTGTTTTTT
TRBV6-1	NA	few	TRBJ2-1	CASSEIDYNEQFF	TGTGCCAGCAGTGAAATAGACTACAATGAGCAGTTCTTC
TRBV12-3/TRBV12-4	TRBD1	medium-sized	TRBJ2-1	CASSLEQGASYNEQFF	TGTGCCAGCAGTTTAGAACAGGGGGCTTCCTACAATGAGCAGTTCTTC
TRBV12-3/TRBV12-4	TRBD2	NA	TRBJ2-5	CASSSGTSGRGGETQYF	TGTGCCAGCAGCTCCGGGACTAGCGGTCGGGGGGGGGAGACCCAGTACTTC
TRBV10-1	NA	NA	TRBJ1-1	CASSEWSSEAFF	TGCGCCAGCAGTGAGTGGTCCTCGGAAGCTTTCTTT
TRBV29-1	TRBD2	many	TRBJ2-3	CSVAAGVIDTQYF	TGCAGCGTTGCGGCGGGGGTCATAGATACGCAGTATTTT
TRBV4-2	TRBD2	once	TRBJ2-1	CASSHQTSGDNEQFF	TGTGCCAGCAGCCACCAAACTAGCGGTGACAATGAGCAGTTCTTC
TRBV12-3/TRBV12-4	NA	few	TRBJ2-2	CASSPPGELFF	TGTGCCAGCAGTCCCCCCGGGGAGCTGTTTTTT
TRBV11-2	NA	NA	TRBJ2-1	CASSLGLDGLEQFF	TGTGCCAGCAGCTTAGGGCTAGACGGACTAGAGCAGTTCTTC